These 10 T cell receptor beta chains originate from one sample sequenced in a study of T cells in Graves' hyperthyroidism and ophthalmopathy. Amplified TCR beta CDR3 regions came from RNA transcripts. First-round RT-PCR of the TCR CDR3 relied on the HTBI primer set. TCRdb itself ran the multiplex PCR reads through MiXCR, one entry per CDR3 protein. The sample comprises roughly 420,000 distinct CDR3 sequences, approximately 14% of which are singletons, and around 7% rests with the top ten. The specimen sequenced was blood. The receptors were sampled from a woman between 18 and 29 years old with Graves' hyperthyroidism.

This clonotype was found many times. The gene calls are TRBV11-2 and TRBJ1-1; possibly TRBD1 for D (6 bases). V shed 4 bases and J shed 0 bases, with 15 bases lying between them. The CDR3 extends over 16 amino acids. The germline V gene has CDR1 SGHAT and CDR2 FQNNGV. The CDR3 here is CASSSGATWVNTEAFF. CDR3 coding DNA: TGTGCCAGCAGCTCGGGGGCGACTTGGGTGAACACTGAAGCTTTCTTT.

This clonotype has at least ten counts. This chain joins TRBV7-3 and TRBJ2-1; a possible D gene is TRBD2 (6 bases). V gave up 5 bases and J gave up 3 bases, with 11 bases separating them. CDR3 size: 14 residues. The germline V gene encodes CDR1 SGHTA and CDR2 FQGTGA. This chain's CDR3 is CASSSKEGYNEQFF. The CDR3 DNA sequence: TGTGCCAGCAGCAGCAAGGAGGGCTACAATGAGCAGTTCTTC.

In this sample, this clonotype turned up once. This chain uses TRBV2 with TRBJ1-5, with D hard to call. This CDR3 spans 14 amino acids. Trimming pared 6 bases from V and 9 bases from J, leaving 18 bases between. The germline gives CDR1 SNHLY, CDR2 FYNNEI. The CDR3 DNA reads TGTGCCAGCAGCGACCCCCGGGTCCCTCGGCCCCAGCATTTT. Translating it yields CASSDPRVPRPQHF. The variable domain in full, completed from reference TRBV2 and TRBJ1-5, reads EPEVTQTPSHQVTQMGQEVILRCVPISNHLYFYWYRQILGQKVEFLVSFYNNEISEKSEIFDDQFSVERPDGSNFTLKIRSTKLEDSAMYFCASSDPRVPRPQHFGDGTRLSIL.

This clonotype was picked up many times. The chain couples TRBV30 to TRBJ2-7; TRBD1 agrees at 8 bases. Unmatched junction bases numbered 5, after V lost 4 bases and J lost 3 bases. This CDR3 is 13 amino acids long. Germline CDR1 GTSNPN, CDR2 SVGIG (reference sequence). The CDR3 nucleotides read TGTGCCTGGAATTCTGACAGGGGCTACGAGCAGTACTTC. It translates to CAWNSDRGYEQYF. The full variable domain, completed using reference TRBV30 and TRBJ2-7, is SQTIHQWPATLVQPVGSPLSLECTVEGTSNPNLYWYRQAAGRGLQLLFYSVGIGQISSEVPQNLSASRPQDRQFILSSKKLLLSDSGFYLCAWNSDRGYEQYFGPGTRLTVT.

This clonotype has a count of ten or more. This chain connects TRBV28 to TRBJ1-2; 7 positions match TRBD1. V dropped 3 bases and J dropped 2; count of bases not matched to a gene: 24. The CDR3 contains 21 residues. Germline CDR1 MDHEN, CDR2 SYDVKM. CDR3 in amino acids: CASSFGWRGQPSLLPNYGYTF. The CDR3 DNA is TGTGCCAGCAGTTTCGGCTGGAGGGGACAGCCAAGTCTACTCCCCAACTATGGCTACACCTTC.

In its sample, this clonotype was seen many times. J is TRBJ2-7 and V is TRBV7-9; 8 positions agree with TRBD1. The J segment lost 3 bases and the V segment lost 4 bases, leaving 23 bases of the junction unmatched. Germline CDR1 and CDR2: SEHNR and FQNEAQ (reference sequence). The CDR3 is 20 residues long. The CDR3 nucleotides are TGTGCCAGCAGCTCATACGAGGGCAGGGGGCTCATGCGGGACGTCTACGAGCAGTACTTC. Translating it yields CASSSYEGRGLMRDVYEQYF.

This clonotype appeared a single time. The junction differs from germline at one of its ends, possibly a read error. The chain uses TRBV7-2 and TRBJ2-1, with D maybe TRBD2 (7 bases). The CDR3 consists of 14 residues. Germline loops: CDR1 SGHTA, CDR2 FQGNSA. The DNA of the CDR3 is TGTGCCAGCACTCTAGGGGGAGGGTGGAATGAGCAGCTCTTC. Its protein is CASTLGGGWNEQLF.

A few counts support this clonotype. This sequence joins TRBV10-2 and TRBJ2-5, with D perhaps TRBD1 or TRBD2 (5 bases each). The length of the CDR3 is 15 residues. Trimming took off 0 bases at V and 1 base at J, with 9 bases between the two ends. The germline V gene encodes CDR1 WSHSY and CDR2 SAAADI. CDR3 in amino acids: CASSESKGSQETQYF. DNA of the CDR3: TGCGCCAGCAGTGAGTCGAAGGGGAGCCAAGAGACCCAGTACTTC.

V gene TRBV2 combines with J gene TRBJ2-1, with 9 bases aligning to TRBD1. After removal of 8 bases from V and 6 bases from J, the junction contained 11 bases not matched to a gene. The CDR3 length is 15 residues. CDR1 SNHLY and CDR2 FYNNEI come from the germline V gene. The CDR3 spells CASRQTVTGGNEQFF. The DNA for the CDR3 is TGTGCCAGCCGCCAGACAGTGACAGGGGGCAATGAGCAGTTCTTC.

The genes are TRBV11-2 and TRBJ2-1; D remains ambiguous. The CDR3 is made up of 16 amino acids. Trimming cost V 5 bases and J 0 bases, with 14 bases left between them. The germline CDR1 and CDR2 sequences are SGHAT and FQNNGV. This CDR3 is CASSTRADSSYNEQFF. The CDR3 region has the DNA TGTGCCAGCAGCACCCGGGCAGATAGCTCCTACAATGAGCAGTTCTTC.